This paragraph reports one T cell receptor beta chain. Its antigen is as yet unknown. Some clones are missing from TCRdb's copy, which holds only in-frame ones; the method was immunoSEQ multiplex PCR. Among about 120,000 clones listed, about 88% were seen once. The CDR3 covers 15 residues. Germline V lookup: CDR1 SGHTA, CDR2 FQGNSA. V lost 1 base to trimming and J lost 0 bases, with 9 bases between them. The data belong to a study of T cell responses to AZD1222 COVID-19 vaccine. Turning to the study itself: The study pooled second doses at about 4 or about 12 weeks.

Study-wide results and caveats: White British people made up most donors, females outnumbered males, and clonal diversity was possibly underestimated. Vaccine-associated CD4 TCRs ranged over spike, dominating at 160-218 and 743-854. Once two AZD1222 doses were given, Spike-specific TCR breadth and depth went up.

This chain uses TRBV7-2 with TRBJ1-1; D not resolved. Sequences were derived from peripheral blood, sampled on day 0 of AZD1222 vaccination. This clonotype was obtained from an adult in good health. CDR3 protein: CASSLVRALNTEAFF. DNA of the CDR3: TGTGCCAGCAGCTTAGTGAGGGCACTGAACACTGAAGCTTTCTTT.